These 22 T cell receptor beta chains were all obtained from the same sample, sequenced in a study of cytomegalovirus exposure and HLA in healthy donors. PCR employed 60 Vbeta and 13 Jbeta primers. Method: immunoSEQ multiplex PCR; TCRdb's copy keeps in-frame clones and lacks some. The table has under 200,000 clones, about 77% seen once. Material: PBMCs. The receptors derive from a male donor in good health and CMV-seropositive.

The rearrangement uses TRBV5-5 and TRBJ2-5; D is perhaps TRBD2 (5 bases). Germline CDR1 and CDR2: SGHKS and YYEKEE (reference sequence). This CDR3 comprises 16 residues. V dropped 4 bases and J dropped 2 bases, with 18 bases sitting between them. CDR3 DNA: TGTGCCAGCAGCCAGACCTTGGGGAGACTACAAGAGACCCAGTACTTC. Protein: CASSQTLGRLQETQYF.

The rearrangement uses TRBV14 and TRBJ1-2, with a tentative D call TRBD1 (5 bases). Germline V gene sequence: CDR1 SGHDN, CDR2 FVKESK. The CDR3 contains 14 residues. The ends were cut back, 5 bases at V and 4 bases at J, with 14 bases in the middle. The CDR3 DNA reads TGTGCCAGCAGCGGGGCGGGAGGAAGCTATGGCTACACCTTC. Translation gives CASSGAGGSYGYTF.

The table lists this clone with a few counts. The chain is built from TRBV7-9 and TRBJ1-6; D remains ambiguous. CDR3 length: 11 amino acids. CDR1 and CDR2 (germline): SEHNR, FQNEAQ (reference sequence). Trimming cost V 3 bases and J 11 bases, with 5 bases left between them. CDR3 sequence (DNA): TGTGCCAGCAGCTTCGGGACACCCCTCCACTTT. Encoded protein: CASSFGTPLHF.

V is TRBV30 and J is TRBJ1-2; 12 bases are a match to TRBD1. V shed 2 bases, J shed 7 bases, and the junction held 5 bases outside the gene matches. CDR3 length: 14 amino acids. Per germline, CDR1 GTSNPN and CDR2 SVGIG (reference sequence). The CDR3 spells CAWSPGQGAGGYTF. CDR3 DNA sequence: TGTGCCTGGAGTCCGGGACAGGGGGCGGGTGGCTACACCTTC.

The chain links TRBV4-1 to TRBJ1-1; D is unresolved. This CDR3 is 12 amino acids long. CDR1 MGHRA and CDR2 YSYEKL come from the germline V gene. The germline V and J ends were trimmed by 11 bases and 1 base, with 11 bases remaining between them. CDR3 loop: CARRAGNTEAFF. The CDR3 region has the DNA TGCGCCCGACGGGCGGGGAACACTGAAGCTTTCTTT.

The CDR3 bases are TGTGCCAGCAGCGTCCGACTTAGCGGGGCTTACAATGAGCAGTTCTTC. It translates to CASSVRLSGAYNEQFF. The chain combines TRBV9 with TRBJ2-1, with TRBD2 matching 8 bases. V trimming: 2 bases; J trimming: 4 bases; junction bases outside the gene matches: 8. This CDR3 is built from 16 residues. Germline CDR1 is SGDLS and CDR2 is YYNGEE.

The rearrangement joins TRBV25-1 to TRBJ2-7; D possibly corresponds to TRBD2 (5 bases). Deletions cut 3 bases from V and 3 bases from J, with 15 bases between. The CDR3 runs 15 residues. Germline CDR1 and CDR2: MGHDK and SYGVNS. CDR3 in amino acids: CASSDPPGGRYEQYF. Here the CDR3 DNA reads TGTGCCAGCAGTGACCCCCCGGGCGGGCGCTACGAGCAGTACTTC.

The sample holds one count of this clone. The chain couples TRBV6-6 to TRBJ2-1; TRBD2 is a possible D gene (5 bases). CDR3 length equals 16 residues. Germline CDR1 is MNHNY and CDR2 is SVGAGI (reference sequence). V shed 6 bases and J shed 2 bases, with 17 bases lying between them. The CDR3 spells CASSLRESLTYNEQFF. CDR3 coding DNA: TGTGCCAGCAGCTTGAGGGAGAGCTTAACCTACAATGAGCAGTTCTTC.

The rearrangement links TRBV5-1 to TRBJ2-2, with D perhaps matching TRBD2 (5 bases). The CDR3 runs 17 residues. In germline, CDR1 is SGHRS, CDR2 YFSETQ. V gave up 6 bases and J gave up 5 bases, with 23 bases separating them. The CDR3 loop reads CASNRRTSALSTGELFF. Written as DNA, the CDR3 is TGCGCCAGCAACCGGAGGACTTCTGCACTGAGTACCGGGGAGCTGTTTTTT.

This chain uses TRBV9 with TRBJ1-2, with D unclear. CDR3 length: 14 residues. The germline V gene encodes CDR1 SGDLS and CDR2 YYNGEE. With 3 bases removed from V and 0 bases from J, the gap between germline ends came to 9 bases. In nucleotides, the CDR3 is TGTGCCAGCAGCGCACAGTACTCTAACTATGGCTACACCTTC. Its translation is CASSAQYSNYGYTF.

The V call is TRBV6-5, the J call TRBJ2-5; possible D gene TRBD2, 6 bases. Trimming pared 5 bases from V and 5 bases from J, leaving 12 bases between. The CDR3 consists of 13 residues. Germline V gene data show CDR1 as MNHEY and CDR2 as SVGAGI. CDR3 loop: CASSDGRGETQYF. In DNA form, the CDR3 reads TGTGCCAGCAGTGACGGGAGAGGGGAGACCCAGTACTTC.

This chain joins TRBV6-1 and TRBJ2-7; TRBD2 might be the D (7 bases). CDR1 and CDR2 from the germline V gene are MNHNS and SASEGT. V was shortened by 8 bases and J by 6 bases, with 17 bases between the two germline ends. This CDR3 is 13 amino acids long. In DNA form, the CDR3 reads TGTGCCAGCCAAGGGGGGGACGGACTCGAGCAGTACTTC. As protein: CASQGGDGLEQYF.

The J gene is TRBJ1-2, the V gene TRBV5-6; tentative D call: TRBD1 (5 bases). The CDR3 has 13 amino acids. In germline, CDR1 is SGHDT, CDR2 YYEEEE. V dropped 5 bases and J dropped 5 bases, with 13 bases sitting between them. CDR3 DNA sequence: TGTGCCAGCAGAACGACAGACCTATATGGCTACACCTTC. It translates to CASRTTDLYGYTF.

To note about this clone: The junction departs from germline at one end; a sequencing error may be responsible. This chain joins TRBV7-9 and TRBJ1-2; D is possibly TRBD1 (6 bases). The CDR3 covers 16 residues. Germline CDR1 is SEHNR and CDR2 is FQNEAQ (reference sequence). Written as DNA, the CDR3 is TGTGCCAGCAGCTTAGCGCGTCAGGGGATGTCGGATGGCTACCCCTTC. Translating it yields CASSLARQGMSDGYPF.

The chain links TRBV5-4 to TRBJ2-1, with unresolved D. CDR1 and CDR2 from the germline V gene are SGHNT and YYREEE (reference sequence). This CDR3 comprises 13 residues. V lost 1 base and J lost 5, with 7 bases in between. The CDR3 is CASSLQEHNEQFF. CDR3 nucleotide sequence: TGTGCCAGCAGCTTGCAGGAACACAATGAGCAGTTCTTC.

The CDR3: CAISDSDRGATNEKLFF. The CDR3 DNA reads as TGTGCCATCAGTGATTCGGACAGGGGGGCAACTAATGAAAAACTGTTTTTT. The gene calls are TRBV10-3 and TRBJ1-4; 10 bases are shared with TRBD1. The ends lost 3 bases at V and 0 bases at J; junction bases unmatched: 4. The CDR3 is 17 residues long. Germline CDR1 reads ENHRY; CDR2 reads SYGVKD.

The chain links TRBV7-8 to TRBJ1-1; 8 bases are shared with TRBD1. This CDR3 spans 17 amino acids. V was pared by 2 bases and J by 2 bases, with 10 bases of the junction left unmatched. Germline V CDR1 and CDR2: SGHVS, FQNEAQ. This CDR3 is CASSLKSTGGLNTEAFF. The CDR3 bases are TGTGCCAGCAGCTTAAAATCAACAGGGGGGTTAAACACTGAAGCTTTCTTT.

The gene calls are TRBV19 and TRBJ1-2, with 7 bases lining up with TRBD1. The CDR3 is 13 amino acids. Germline V gene lookup returns CDR1 LNHDA and CDR2 SQIVND (reference sequence). V gave up 9 bases and J gave up 3 bases; unmatched junction bases: 7. DNA of the CDR3: TGTGCCAGCTCGGACAGGTCCGACTATGGCTACACCTTC. It specifies CASSDRSDYGYTF.

The chain has TRBV15 and TRBJ2-7; no clear D gene. The CDR3 has 12 amino acids. The V end lost 1 base, the J end lost 7 bases, and 8 bases lay between the germline ends. Germline V gene sequence: CDR1 LNHNV, CDR2 YYDKDF (reference sequence). The CDR3 DNA reads as TGTGCCACCAGCAGAGGTTCCCCGGAGCAGTACTTC. Protein: CATSRGSPEQYF.

The rearrangement links TRBV19 to TRBJ1-5, with no clear D. V lost 3 bases, J lost 0 bases, and 12 bases lay in between. There are 16 residues in the CDR3. In germline, CDR1 is LNHDA, CDR2 SQIVND (reference sequence). CDR3 in DNA: TGTGCCAGTAGTATGGCTGGCCGTTATAGCAATCAGCCCCAGCATTTT. As protein: CASSMAGRYSNQPQHF.

V is TRBV10-3 and J is TRBJ2-1, with 14 bases that match TRBD2. This CDR3 has 14 amino acids. V lost 6 bases to trimming and J lost 8 bases; unmatched junction nucleotides: 3. The germline gives CDR1 ENHRY, CDR2 SYGVKD. This CDR3 is CAIRTSGGADEQFF. DNA for the CDR3: TGTGCCATCAGGACTAGCGGGGGGGCGGATGAGCAGTTCTTC.

This sequence joins TRBV5-1 and TRBJ1-1; D is ambiguous. Trimming removed 2 bases from V and 1 base from J, with 3 bases in between. The germline CDR1 and CDR2 sequences are SGHRS and YFSETQ. The CDR3 sequence is 12 residues long. CDR3 residues: CASSFGNTEAFF. DNA of the CDR3: TGCGCCAGCAGCTTCGGGAACACTGAAGCTTTCTTT.